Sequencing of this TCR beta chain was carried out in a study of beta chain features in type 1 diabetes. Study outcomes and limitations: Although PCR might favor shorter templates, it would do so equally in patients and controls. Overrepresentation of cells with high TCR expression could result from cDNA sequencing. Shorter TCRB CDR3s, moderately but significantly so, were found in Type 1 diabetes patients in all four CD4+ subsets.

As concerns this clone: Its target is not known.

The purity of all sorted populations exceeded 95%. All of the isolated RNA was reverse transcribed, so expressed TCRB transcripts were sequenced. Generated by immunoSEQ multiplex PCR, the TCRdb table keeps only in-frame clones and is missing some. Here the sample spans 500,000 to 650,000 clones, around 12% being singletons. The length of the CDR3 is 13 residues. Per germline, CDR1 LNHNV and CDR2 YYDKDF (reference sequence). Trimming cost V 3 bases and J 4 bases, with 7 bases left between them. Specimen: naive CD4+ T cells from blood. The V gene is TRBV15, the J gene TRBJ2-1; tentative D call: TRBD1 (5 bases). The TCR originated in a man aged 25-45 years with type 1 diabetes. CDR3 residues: CATSRTVYNEQFF. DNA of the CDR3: TGTGCCACCAGCAGGACAGTTTACAATGAGCAGTTCTTC.